A selection of T cell receptor beta chains follows, all from one sample in a study of T cells after posttransplantation cyclophosphamide. Sequenced by immunoSEQ multiplex PCR; TCRdb stores in-frame clones only, minus some. The sample includes 25,000 to 35,000 clones, none of them occurring once. The sample taken for sequencing was PBMCs. These receptors all come from a woman aged 30 to 39 in good health and a related stem cell transplant donor. Each CDR3 is given with its conserved first and last residue. A D gene is named only where the DNA matches it firmly. Only some rows state a clone size, as once, few, many or a class for expanded clones.

V	size	D	J	DNA	CDR3
TRBV29-1	many	NA	TRBJ1-1	TGCAGCGTTGTGCGGGGGACGAACACTGAAGCTTTCTTT	CSVVRGTNTEAFF
TRBV6-5	few	TRBD2	TRBJ2-3	TGTGCCAGCAGTTACGGGGCCGGGGGGTCGGATACGCAGTATTTT	CASSYGAGGSDTQYF
TRBV10-2	many	TRBD1	TRBJ2-3	TGCGCCAGCAGTTCCGGGACAGGGGGCTGGGATACGCAGTATTTT	CASSSGTGGWDTQYF
TRBV7-2	NA	NA	TRBJ2-5	TGTGCCAGCAGGAGAAATCAGGGCCAGACCCAGTACTTC	CASRRNQGQTQYF
TRBV4-3	many	NA	TRBJ2-5	TGCGCCAGCAGCCAAGATAGGACAGAGAGAGAGACCCAGTACTTC	CASSQDRTERETQYF
TRBV7-2	NA	NA	TRBJ2-3	TGTGCCAGCAGCCAACAGGTCACAGATACGCAGTATTTT	CASSQQVTDTQYF
TRBV6-5	many	TRBD1	TRBJ1-2	TGTGCCAGCAGTCTCTCGACAGGGGGCATCTATGGCTACACCTTC	CASSLSTGGIYGYTF
TRBV19	many	TRBD1	TRBJ1-6	TGTGCCAGTAGTGAGACGGGACAGGGCAGGGCACCCCTCCACTTT	CASSETGQGRAPLHF
TRBV7-8	many	NA	TRBJ2-1	TGTGCCAGCAGCTTAGCGAATGGGGCTACCCAGGAGCAGTTCTTC	CASSLANGATQEQFF
TRBV10-3	many	TRBD1	TRBJ1-6	TGCGCCATCAGCCCGGGACAGGGCGACTCACCCCTCCACTTT	CAISPGQGDSPLHF
TRBV6-1	few	NA	TRBJ2-5	TGTGCCAGCAGTGAAGATCAGGGGTCAGGAGAGACCCAGTACTTC	CASSEDQGSGETQYF